Listed here are 17 T cell receptor beta chains from one sample, sequenced in a study of HIV-infected children after antiretroviral therapy interruption (dated by TCRdb to between 2018 and 2021). In light of the paper, this sample's treatment or condition label describes: PENTA 11 planned treatment interruption arm or continuous ART arm. Receptors were amplified or captured by 3' RACE. Sequencing was performed on an Illumina MiSeq. To correct PCR amplification bias, TCR libraries were generated from RNA with a 3' RACE protocol that used unique molecular identifiers. TCRdb reanalyzed the raw reads on its own, using fastp at Q25 for trimming and MiXCR for clone calling, and kept in-frame beta chains. Every entry covers one CDR3 protein and lists the most common genes and DNA from its rows. This sample gives approximately 95,000 distinct CDR3 sequences in total; around 6.9% of them show up just once. 0.9% to 1.4% of the sample belongs to the ten largest clones.

This material consisted of CD45RA+ CD4+ T cells from PBMCs, pooled from several time points, taken from a donor given antiretroviral therapy, either interrupted or continuous. In light of the paper, this sample's cell subset or site label describes: naive CD4+ CD45RA+ CD45RO- T cells. All receptors come from a pool of human donors with HIV.

This clonotype appeared many times. The chain uses TRBV6-6 and TRBJ2-1, with 14 bases lining up with TRBD2. The CDR3 is made up of 16 amino acids. Germline V gives CDR1 MNHNY, CDR2 SVGAGI (reference sequence). Unmatched junction bases numbered 10, after V lost 6 bases and J lost 9 bases. CDR3 sequence: CASSHSGLAGEGEQFF. For the CDR3, the DNA is TGTGCCAGCAGCCATTCGGGACTAGCGGGAGAGGGTGAGCAGTTCTTC.

This clonotype is categorized as medium-sized. This rearrangement joins TRBV24-1 to TRBJ2-1; the D is unclear. CDR3 size: 13 residues. Germline V gene data show CDR1 as KGHDR and CDR2 as SFDVKD. The V end was cut by 1 base, the J end by 9 bases, with 9 bases between. DNA for the CDR3: TGTGCCACCAGTGATTTTGGCGCGGCTGAGCAGTTCTTC. As protein: CATSDFGAAEQFF.

In this sample, this clonotype turned up many times. The chain combines TRBV5-6 with TRBJ1-4, with TRBD1 matching 9 bases. Per the germline V gene, CDR1 is SGHDT and CDR2 is YYEEEE. The V segment lost 2 bases and the J segment 0 bases; nucleotides outside the gene matches: 2. The length of the CDR3 is 16 residues. The CDR3 is CASSLRTGATNEKLFF. In nucleotides, the CDR3 is TGTGCCAGCAGCTTAAGGACAGGGGCAACTAATGAAAAACTGTTTTTT.

This clonotype was found a few times. The chain joins TRBV29-1 to TRBJ2-2; 7 nucleotides line up with TRBD1. The CDR3 is made up of 14 amino acids. V dropped 7 bases and J dropped 1; count of bases not matched to a gene: 6. The germline V gene has CDR1 SQVTM and CDR2 ANQGSEA. The CDR3 here is CSGLQGLNTGELFF. The CDR3 coding sequence is TGCAGCGGTCTACAGGGGTTGAACACCGGGGAGCTGTTTTTT.

This clonotype has at least ten counts. The V gene is TRBV10-1, the J gene TRBJ2-3; a weak D match, TRBD1 (7 bases). The CDR3 has 14 residues. V gave up 6 bases and J gave up 8 bases, with 18 bases separating them. Per germline, CDR1 WNHNN and CDR2 SYGVQD (reference sequence). The CDR3 sequence is CASRPGTEGGTQYF. CDR3 DNA sequence: TGCGCCAGCAGACCCGGGACAGAGGGAGGTACGCAGTATTTT.

This clonotype appeared once. A much larger clone differs by one base, so this may be a read error. This chain links TRBV20-1 with TRBJ1-5; perhaps TRBD1 as D (6 bases). Germline CDR1 DFQATT, CDR2 SNEGSKA (reference sequence). The CDR3 has 15 residues. The chain's CDR3 is CSARDRGYSNQPRHF. The CDR3 region has the DNA TGCAGTGCTAGAGACAGGGGATATAGCAATCAGCCCCGGCATTTT.

This clonotype was seen many times. The CDR3 region has the DNA TGTGCCAGCAGTTTAAGGGATATTATGGGATCACCCCTCCACTTT. Translation: CASSLRDIMGSPLHF. The chain joins TRBV28 to TRBJ1-6; D gene ambiguous. Trimming pared 2 bases from V and 10 bases from J, leaving 15 bases between. Germline CDR1 MDHEN, CDR2 SYDVKM. The CDR3 extends over 15 amino acids. Together with reference TRBV28 and TRBJ1-6, the CDR3 gives the full variable domain: DVKVTQSSRYLVKRTGEKVFLECVQDMDHENMFWYRQDPGLGLRLIYFSYDVKMKEKGDIPEGYSVSREKKERFSLILESASTNQTSMYLCASSLRDIMGSPLHFGNGTRLTVT.

This clonotype was recorded a few times. The genes are TRBV19 and TRBJ1-2, with 7 bases lining up with TRBD1. Germline CDR1 is LNHDA and CDR2 is SQIVND (reference sequence). V shed 7 bases and J 0 bases; nucleotides not matched to a gene: 17. The CDR3 covers 18 residues. The CDR3 region is CASTPPSMTGHANYGYTF. The CDR3 nucleotides read TGTGCCAGTACCCCACCCTCCATGACAGGGCACGCTAACTATGGCTACACCTTC.

This clonotype was seen at least ten times. The gene calls are TRBV10-1 and TRBJ1-1; D not resolved. Trimming shortened V by 4 bases and J by 5 bases, and 11 bases separated the two germline ends. This CDR3 spans 13 amino acids. Germline V lookup: CDR1 WNHNN, CDR2 SYGVQD (reference sequence). The chain's CDR3 is CASSGFFGTEAFF. In nucleotides, the CDR3 is TGCGCCAGCAGTGGGTTTTTTGGGACTGAAGCTTTCTTT.

The J gene is TRBJ2-7, the V gene TRBV2; maybe TRBD1 (5 bases). Germline CDR1 reads SNHLY; CDR2 reads FYNNEI. This CDR3 is 16 amino acids long. V was pared by 0 bases and J by 4 bases, with 16 bases between. This CDR3 reads CASSEAVRRTQYEQYF. CDR3 sequence (DNA): TGTGCCAGCAGTGAAGCAGTAAGACGGACACAATACGAGCAGTACTTC.

The chain links TRBV14 to TRBJ2-1, with 15 bases aligning to TRBD2. Germline values: CDR1 SGHDN, CDR2 FVKESK. J lost 7 bases, V lost 4 bases, and 20 bases had no gene match. This CDR3 has 21 amino acids. DNA of the CDR3: TGTGCCAGCAGCCGGACCCGAGGACTAGCGGGAGGGCCCCTTCAGGTAAATGAGCAGTTCTTC. Amino acids: CASSRTRGLAGGPLQVNEQFF.

This clonotype was seen ten or more times. V is TRBV12-3 or TRBV12-4 and J is TRBJ2-3; the D gene could be TRBD1 or TRBD2 (6 bases each). The V end was cut by 6 bases, the J end by 8 bases, with 18 bases between. The CDR3 extends over 14 amino acids. The CDR3 is CASSSSTGGLTQYF. The CDR3 coding sequence is TGTGCCAGCAGCTCTTCAACCGGGGGCCTTACGCAGTATTTT.

This clonotype was seen at least ten times. The J gene is TRBJ1-2, the V gene TRBV11-2; D is unresolved. The CDR3 extends over 14 amino acids. Germline V gene data show CDR1 as SGHAT and CDR2 as FQNNGV. V lost 2 bases and J lost 4, with 11 bases in between. The CDR3: CASSLSAAFYGYTF. For the CDR3, the DNA is TGTGCCAGCAGCTTATCTGCAGCTTTCTATGGCTACACCTTC.

CDR3 bases: TGTGCCAGCAGCCCAGACCCTAGCGTTGCAGATACGCAGTATTTT. This encodes CASSPDPSVADTQYF. This chain links TRBV14 with TRBJ2-3, with TRBD2 as a possible D gene (6 bases). Germline-derived CDR1 and CDR2 are SGHDN and FVKESK. The CDR3 has 15 residues. V was trimmed by 4 bases and J by 4 bases, leaving 15 bases between them.

This clonotype has ten or more counts. J is TRBJ1-6 and V is TRBV6-1; D uncertain. The CDR3 extends over 15 amino acids. Germline values: CDR1 MNHNS, CDR2 SASEGT. With 7 bases removed from V and 6 bases from J, the gap between germline ends came to 16 bases. The CDR3 protein is CASTPSVSTNSPLHF. In DNA, the CDR3 is TGTGCCAGCACCCCCTCGGTTTCGACTAATTCACCCCTCCACTTT.

This clonotype was picked up many times. The chain uses TRBV19 and TRBJ2-3; D remains unclear. Germline assignment: CDR1 LNHDA and CDR2 SQIVND (reference sequence). Trimming took off 7 bases at V and 2 bases at J, with 7 bases between the two ends. The CDR3 is 12 residues long. CDR3 sequence (DNA): TGTGCCAGTACCGCCGACACAGATACGCAGTATTTT. Protein sequence: CASTADTDTQYF. Full variable domain (outside the CDR3, taken from reference TRBV19 and TRBJ2-3): DGGITQSPKYLFRKEGQNVTLSCEQNLNHDAMYWYRQDPGQGLRLIYYSQIVNDFQKGDIAEGYSVSREKKESFPLTVTSAQKNPTAFYLCASTADTDTQYFGPGTRLTVL.

This clonotype was detected only a few times. This chain joins TRBV7-2 and TRBJ1-3; possibly TRBD1 for D (5 bases). Trimming removed 1 base at V and 2 bases at J, with 12 bases between. The germline CDR1 and CDR2 sequences are SGHTA and FQGNSA. The CDR3 runs 16 residues. The CDR3 spells CASSLVGRRAGNTIYF. As DNA, the CDR3 is TGTGCCAGCAGCTTAGTGGGTCGCAGGGCTGGAAACACCATATATTTT. Filled out from reference TRBV7-2 and TRBJ1-3, the complete variable domain reads GAGVSQSPSNKVTEKGKDVELRCDPISGHTALYWYRQSLGQGLEFLIYFQGNSAPDKSGLPSDRFSAERTGGSVSTLTIQRTQQEDSAVYLCASSLVGRRAGNTIYFGEGSWLTVV.